These T cell receptor beta chains were read from a single sample in a study of T-cell memory formation after mild COVID-19. TCRdb used MiXCR to reprocess the 5' RACE reads, holding one entry per CDR3 protein. The sample shows 250,000 to 350,000 distinct CDR3 sequences, around a sixth of them seen only once. Sequenced material: PBMCs or a T cell subset sorted from them (not recorded which). The source is a man aged 18 to 29 who had mild COVID-19 (a few samples of this study predate the infection). Cell type and time point are not known. CDR3s include the opening cysteine and the closing phenylalanine or tryptophan. D genes are given only for firm matches. Part of the rows lack a size; the others show once, few, many or a class for expanded clones.

cdr3_length	d_call	v_call	j_call	clone_size	cdr3_nt	cdr3_aa
14	.	TRBV28	TRBJ2-3	few	TGTGCCAGCAGTTTGGGGGTTGAGACAGATACGCAGTATTTT	CASSLGVETDTQYF
15	TRBD1	TRBV4-3	TRBJ2-5	few	TGCGCCAGCAGCCAAGATGGGACAGCCCAAGAGACCCAGTACTTC	CASSQDGTAQETQYF
12	.	TRBV15	TRBJ2-1	.	TGTGCCACCAGCAGAGCTTTAAGGGAGCAGTTCTTC	CATSRALREQFF
14	.	TRBV7-2	TRBJ1-2	.	TGTGCCAGCAGCCCGGACCTGAGGGGCTATGGCTACACCTTC	CASSPDLRGYGYTF
12	.	TRBV29-1	TRBJ1-1	.	TGCAGCGCTGACGACAGTAACACTGAAGCTTTCTTT	CSADDSNTEAFF
13	.	TRBV29-1	TRBJ2-7	many	TGCAGCGTTGTGCTAGCGTCGACCTACGAGCAGTACTTC	CSVVLASTYEQYF
15	TRBD1	TRBV4-3	TRBJ2-2	few	TGCGCCAGCAGCCTCGGACAGGTGAACACCGGGGAGCTGTTTTTT	CASSLGQVNTGELFF
16	TRBD2	TRBV7-8	TRBJ2-2	.	TGTGCCAGCAGCTTAACTAGCGGGGCCTGGGCCGGGGAGCTGTTTTTT	CASSLTSGAWAGELFF
14	.	TRBV29-1	TRBJ2-3	.	TGCAGCGTTGAGGGACACACTAGCACAGATACGCAGTATTTT	CSVEGHTSTDTQYF
12	.	TRBV20-1	TRBJ2-3	.	TGCAGTGCTAGATCTTCCGCAGATACGCAGTATTTT	CSARSSADTQYF
15	.	TRBV7-2	TRBJ2-7	many	TGTGCCAGCAGCCCTTTACCCGGCGGGACCGACGAGCAGTACTTC	CASSPLPGGTDEQYF
20	TRBD2	TRBV7-3	TRBJ2-1	many	TGTGCCAGCAGCTTAACCATGGGACTAGCGGGGGAGGGCATGGGAGATGAGCAGTTCTTC	CASSLTMGLAGEGMGDEQFF
15	TRBD1	TRBV20-1	TRBJ2-1	few	TGCAGTGCTCCACTCCGGGACAGGGGGAACAATGAGCAGTTCTTC	CSAPLRDRGNNEQFF
15	TRBD1	TRBV10-1	TRBJ2-2	.	TGCGCCAGCAGCGGGGGACAGGGGTTCGCCGGGGAGCTGTTTTTT	CASSGGQGFAGELFF
12	TRBD1	TRBV23-1	TRBJ1-2	.	TGCGCCAGCAGGAAACAGGGGGTTGGCTACACCTTC	CASRKQGVGYTF
14	.	TRBV25-1	TRBJ2-5	many	TGTGCCAGCAGTTCCAGGGGGGGACAAGAGACCCAGTACTTC	CASSSRGGQETQYF
13	.	TRBV4-1	TRBJ2-5	.	TGCGCCAGCAGAGGGGGGGATCAAGAGACCCAGTACTTC	CASRGGDQETQYF
14	TRBD1	TRBV7-9	TRBJ2-5	few	TGTGCCAGCAGCCGGGGACAGGAGGAAGAGACCCAGTACTTC	CASSRGQEEETQYF
15	.	TRBV4-3	TRBJ2-3	many	TGCGCCAGCAGCCGCCTGGACAGAGATACAGATACGCAGTATTTT	CASSRLDRDTDTQYF
16	.	TRBV20-1	TRBJ2-5	.	TGCAGTGCTGCCTCGGGGGTAGCCGGGGGCCCAGAGACCCAGTACTTC	CSAASGVAGGPETQYF
16	.	TRBV28	TRBJ1-2	.	TGTGCCAGCAGTGCAAACACCGGGACACTTCGTGGTGGCTACACCTTC	CASSANTGTLRGGYTF
16	TRBD2	TRBV9	TRBJ2-3	few	TGTGCCAGCAGCGAGTTCGGGCGGGGGGGCCAAGATACGCAGTATTTT	CASSEFGRGGQDTQYF
12	.	TRBV18	TRBJ2-5	many	TGTGCCAGCTCACACCCCCTAGAGACCCAGTACTTC	CASSHPLETQYF
11	.	TRBV5-1	TRBJ2-2	many	TGCGCCAGCAGCGGGGAAGTGGAGCTGTTTTTT	CASSGEVELFF
14	.	TRBV20-1	TRBJ1-4	.	TGCAGTGCTAGAGTAGAGGGCGACAGGGAAAAACTGTTTTTT	CSARVEGDREKLFF
13	.	TRBV4-3	TRBJ1-1	.	TGCGCCAGCAGCCAAGATGAGGGCACTGAAGCTTTCTTT	CASSQDEGTEAFF
18	TRBD2	TRBV7-8	TRBJ2-1	.	TGTGCCAGCACCCGGAGGGGCAGCGGGGGTAATAGCTACAATGAGCAGTTCTTC	CASTRRGSGGNSYNEQFF
15	.	TRBV9	TRBJ2-5	many	TGTGCCAGCAGCGTAGGGCCTACCTCCCAAGAGACCCAGTACTTC	CASSVGPTSQETQYF
11	.	TRBV6-5	TRBJ2-2	.	TGTGCCAGCGCGGTTGCCGGGGAGCTGTTTTTT	CASAVAGELFF
13	TRBD2	TRBV7-2	TRBJ2-5	.	TGTGCCAGCAGCCCTATAGCGGGAGAGACCCAGTACTTC	CASSPIAGETQYF
12	.	TRBV20-1	TRBJ2-2	.	TGCAGTGCTGCTAGGGGTATCGGGGAGCTGTTTTTT	CSAARGIGELFF
14	TRBD1	TRBV12-3/TRBV12-4	TRBJ1-2	.	TGTGCCAGCAGTCTCACAGGGGAGAACTATGGCTACACCTTC	CASSLTGENYGYTF
15	.	TRBV11-2	TRBJ2-7	.	TGTGCCAGCAGCTTCGGGGAAGGGACCCACTACGAGCAGTACTTC	CASSFGEGTHYEQYF
19	.	TRBV18	TRBJ2-3	few	TGTGCCAGCTCCCCAGATCAGGCCCTTCAGACCGAAGACACAGATACGCAGTATTTT	CASSPDQALQTEDTDTQYF
17	.	TRBV4-3	TRBJ2-7	.	TGCGCCAGCAGCCCGAGGAAGGGGCGAATTCCTACGAGTTGGCAGTACTTC	CASSPRKGRIPTSWQYF
13	TRBD2	TRBV2	TRBJ2-7	once	TGTGCCAGCTCTGCGGGGGGGCTCTACGAGCAGTACTTC	CASSAGGLYEQYF
14	.	TRBV27	TRBJ1-4	few	TGTGCCAGTACCTCCAGGGGAACTAATGAAAAACTGTTTTTT	CASTSRGTNEKLFF
16	.	TRBV11-2	TRBJ1-1	.	TGTGCCAGCAGCTTGAGTTGGGCAGGGGTAGACACTGAAGCTTTCTTT	CASSLSWAGVDTEAFF
11	.	TRBV5-6	TRBJ1-2	.	TGTGCCAGCAGCACCAGCTTTGGCTACACCTTC	CASSTSFGYTF
15	.	TRBV4-3	TRBJ2-7	few	TGCGCCAGCAGCCAAGAATTACAGACGTCCTACGAGCAGTACTTC	CASSQELQTSYEQYF
15	.	TRBV7-9	TRBJ1-2	.	TGTGCCAGCAGCTTAGAATCGGCCAGGGTAGGAGGCTACACCTTC	CASSLESARVGGYTF
16	.	TRBV25-1	TRBJ2-3	.	TGTGCCAGCAGTGAATATGGGCGGGGGCACACAGATACGCAGTATTTT	CASSEYGRGHTDTQYF
15	TRBD1	TRBV12-3/TRBV12-4	TRBJ1-5	many	TGTGCCAGCAGTCTAGACAGGGGATTTAATCAGCCCCAGCATTTT	CASSLDRGFNQPQHF
17	.	TRBV3-1	TRBJ2-1	.	TGTGCCAGCAGCCAAGTCCGGGCGCCTGCCGCCGAGGATGAGCAGTTCTTC	CASSQVRAPAAEDEQFF
16	TRBD1	TRBV11-2	TRBJ2-4	.	TGTGCCAGCAGCGCTAGGGGGCTTAAAGCCAAAAACATTCAGTACTTC	CASSARGLKAKNIQYF
14	TRBD1	TRBV15	TRBJ1-2	many	TGTGCCACCAGCAGGCCGGGACAGCCGTATGGCTACACCTTC	CATSRPGQPYGYTF
18	TRBD2	TRBV6-2/TRBV6-3	TRBJ2-1	few	TGTGCCAGCAGATACCATAGGGATAGCGGGGGCGCTACTATGGAGCAGTTCTTC	CASRYHRDSGGATMEQFF
15	TRBD2	TRBV7-6	TRBJ2-5	.	TGTGCCAGCTCGACTATACGGGGGGACCAAGAGACCCAGTACTTC	CASSTIRGDQETQYF
14	.	TRBV6-2/TRBV6-3	TRBJ1-2	.	TGTGCCAGCAGTTACGAAGGACAGCAATATGGCTACACCTTC	CASSYEGQQYGYTF
12	.	TRBV28	TRBJ1-1	.	TGTGCCAGCAGTTTAAAGGCCCGTGAAGCTTTCTTT	CASSLKAREAFF
13	.	TRBV20-1	TRBJ1-5	.	TGCAGTGCAGGAGGACAGATCAATCAGCCCCAGCATTTT	CSAGGQINQPQHF